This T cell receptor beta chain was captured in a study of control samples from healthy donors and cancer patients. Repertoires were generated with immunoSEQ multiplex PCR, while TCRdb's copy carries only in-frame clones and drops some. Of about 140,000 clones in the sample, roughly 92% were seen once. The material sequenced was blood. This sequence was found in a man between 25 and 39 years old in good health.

CDR3 sequence: CASSFPSAGGWEQYF. DNA of the CDR3: TGTGCCAGCAGCTTCCCCTCGGCGGGAGGATGGGAGCAGTACTTC. V gene TRBV11-2 combines with J gene TRBJ2-7; 8 bases are a match to TRBD2. The CDR3 covers 15 residues. V trimming: 3 bases; J trimming: 7 bases; junction bases outside the gene matches: 11. Germline CDR1 and CDR2: SGHAT and FQNNGV.